The TCR beta chain under discussion was sequenced for a study of radiation and T cells in renal cell carcinoma. Indicated time point: blood 2 weeks post-SBRT. Sample treatment: 15 Gy SBRT to primary tumor, nephrectomy 4 weeks later. This renal cell carcinoma was of the clear cell type. TCRdb's copy holds only in-frame clones and misses some; the assay was immunoSEQ multiplex PCR. The sample lists about 120,000 clones, 81% occurring once. This CDR3 has 14 residues. The sample was blood, taken from a patient whose treatment included radiotherapy and nephrectomy. The chain carries TRBV12-2 and TRBJ2-7; TRBD1, the table's D call, was not compared with the DNA. TRBV12-2 is a recognized pseudogene. The source is a man aged 45-60 years with renal cell carcinoma. CDR3 sequence: CASRLDRVGYEQYF. The CDR3 DNA is TGTGCAAGTCGTCTAGACAGGGTAGGCTACGAGCAGTACTTC.